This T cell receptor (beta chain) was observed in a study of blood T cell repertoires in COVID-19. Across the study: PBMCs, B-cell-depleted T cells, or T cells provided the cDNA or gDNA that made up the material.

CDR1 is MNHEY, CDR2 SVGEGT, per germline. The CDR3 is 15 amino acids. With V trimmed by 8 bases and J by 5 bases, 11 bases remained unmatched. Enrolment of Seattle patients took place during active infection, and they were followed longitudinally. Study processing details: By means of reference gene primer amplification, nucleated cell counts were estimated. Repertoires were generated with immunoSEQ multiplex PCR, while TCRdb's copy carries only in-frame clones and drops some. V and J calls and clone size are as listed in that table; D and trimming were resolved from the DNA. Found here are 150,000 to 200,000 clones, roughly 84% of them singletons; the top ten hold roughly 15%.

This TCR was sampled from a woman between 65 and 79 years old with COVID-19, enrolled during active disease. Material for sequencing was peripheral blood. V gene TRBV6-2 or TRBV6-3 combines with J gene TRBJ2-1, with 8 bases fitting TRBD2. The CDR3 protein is CASCPLAGLNNEQFF. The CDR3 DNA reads TGTGCCAGCTGCCCCTTAGCGGGATTAAACAATGAGCAGTTCTTC.